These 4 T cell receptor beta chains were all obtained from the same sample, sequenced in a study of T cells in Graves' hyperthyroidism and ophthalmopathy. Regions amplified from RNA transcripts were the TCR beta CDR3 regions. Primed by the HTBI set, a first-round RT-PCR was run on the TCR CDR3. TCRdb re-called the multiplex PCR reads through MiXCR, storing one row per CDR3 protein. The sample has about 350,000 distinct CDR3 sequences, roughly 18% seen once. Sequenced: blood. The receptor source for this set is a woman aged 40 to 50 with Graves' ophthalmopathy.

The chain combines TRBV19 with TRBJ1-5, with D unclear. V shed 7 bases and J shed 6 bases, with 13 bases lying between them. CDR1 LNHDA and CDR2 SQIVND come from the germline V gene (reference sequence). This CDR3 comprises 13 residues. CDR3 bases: TGTGCCAGTAATGAGGGTACGAGTCAGCCCCAGCATTTT. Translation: CASNEGTSQPQHF.

CDR3 nucleotides: TGTGCCAGCAGCATACAGGGGTCGAGCGGGGAGCTGTTTTTT. Translation: CASSIQGSSGELFF. The chain combines TRBV9 with TRBJ2-2, with TRBD1 matching 7 bases. The CDR3 covers 14 residues. J lost 7 bases, V lost 4 bases, and 7 bases had no gene match. Looked up from germline, CDR1 is SGDLS and CDR2 is YYNGEE.

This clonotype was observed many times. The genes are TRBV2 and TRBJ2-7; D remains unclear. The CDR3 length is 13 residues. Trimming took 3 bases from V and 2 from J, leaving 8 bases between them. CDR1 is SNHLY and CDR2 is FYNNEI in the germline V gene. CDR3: CASSEGGTYEQYF. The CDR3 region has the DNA TGTGCCAGCAGTGAGGGTGGAACCTACGAGCAGTACTTC.

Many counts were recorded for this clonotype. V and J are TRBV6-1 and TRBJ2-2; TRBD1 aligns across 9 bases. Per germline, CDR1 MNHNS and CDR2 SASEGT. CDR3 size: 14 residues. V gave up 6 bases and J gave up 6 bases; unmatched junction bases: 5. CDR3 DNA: TGTGCCAGCAGGGGACAGGGAGAAGCCGGGGAGCTGTTTTTT. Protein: CASRGQGEAGELFF.